The clone carrying this T cell receptor (beta chain) was seen only a few times. These data belong to a study of blood T cell repertoires in COVID-19. Study background: Sites across the United States, Italy and Spain contributed samples from acute and convalescent COVID-19.

Assay: immunoSEQ multiplex PCR; the TCRdb copy retains only in-frame clones and omits some. The sample carries 390,000 or so clones, roughly 80% recorded once. Participants had their cohort set by participant-reported clinical history. Two negative PCRs, clearance, or symptom resolution characterized the recovered Cohort 3 donors. Trimming stripped 6 bases from V and 4 bases from J, with 15 bases between. This CDR3 contains 13 residues. Germline-derived CDR1 and CDR2 are SQVTM and ANQGSEA. The rearrangement uses TRBV29-1 and TRBJ1-1; a possible D gene is TRBD1 (5 bases). Input material: PBMCs or T cells enriched from blood (not recorded which). This TCR came from a woman between 50 and 59 years old who had recovered from COVID-19. The CDR3 loop reads CSVVRVGGTEAFF. Written as DNA, the CDR3 is TGCAGCGTAGTCAGGGTTGGCGGCACTGAAGCTTTCTTT.